Shown below are 12 T cell receptor beta chains from a single sample sequenced in a study of vaccination effects on CD4 cells after COVID-19. Their specific antigens are unknown. Repertoires were generated with immunoSEQ multiplex PCR, while TCRdb's copy carries only in-frame clones and drops some. The table has about 36,000 clones, about three quarters seen once. Under the ViraFEST assay, PBMC were stimulated with viral peptide pools so that antigen-specific CD4+ T cells expanded. Sequencing was performed afterwards. Around day 10 of culture, CD4+ T cells were separated out. It was between March and December 2020 that the person had a SARS-CoV-2 infection confirmed by PCR. The sample here was CD4+ T cells from PBMCs cultured with HCoV-NL63 spike peptides, taken before COVID-19 vaccination. The receptors derive from a human donor who had a prior SARS-CoV-2 infection.

This sequence joins TRBV28 and TRBJ2-2; no reliable D call. Trimming took off 2 bases at V and 7 bases at J, with 8 bases between the two ends. Germline V CDR1 and CDR2: MDHEN, SYDVKM. CDR3 length: 13 amino acids. The CDR3 DNA reads as TGTGCCAGCAGTTTACCTCTCGGCGGGGAGCTGTTTTTT. It is translated as CASSLPLGGELFF.

This clone was found once. This chain connects TRBV6-2 or TRBV6-3 to TRBJ1-5, with no clear D. CDR1 MNHEY and CDR2 SVGEGT come from the germline V gene. This CDR3 spans 15 amino acids. With 3 bases removed from V and 5 bases from J, the gap between germline ends came to 14 bases. The CDR3 is CASSYYWKMDQPQHF. DNA of the CDR3: TGTGCCAGCAGTTATTACTGGAAAATGGATCAGCCCCAGCATTTT.

This rearrangement joins TRBV24-1 to TRBJ1-1, with 9 bases aligning to TRBD1. In germline, CDR1 is KGHDR, CDR2 SFDVKD. V shed 2 bases and J 5 bases; nucleotides not matched to a gene: 5. This CDR3 contains 15 residues. The CDR3 reads CATSDSRQGGTEAFF. For the CDR3, the DNA is TGTGCCACCAGTGATTCACGACAGGGGGGAACTGAAGCTTTCTTT.

This rearrangement joins TRBV24-1 to TRBJ1-4, with D possibly being TRBD1 (5 bases). Trimming removed 2 bases at V and 7 bases at J, with 13 bases between. This CDR3 is 15 amino acids long. Germline CDR1 and CDR2: KGHDR and SFDVKD. The CDR3 spells CATSDSRGVREKLFF. The DNA for the CDR3 is TGTGCCACCAGTGATTCCCGGGGGGTCCGTGAAAAACTGTTTTTT.

This chain connects TRBV9 to TRBJ1-1; D is unresolved. This CDR3 has 15 residues. CDR1 is SGDLS, CDR2 YYNGEE, per germline. Deletions cut 1 base from V and 1 base from J, with 11 bases between. CDR3 in amino acids: CASSVNWASNTEAFF. For the CDR3, the DNA is TGTGCCAGCAGCGTAAACTGGGCCTCGAACACTGAAGCTTTCTTT.

The chain uses TRBV5-1 and TRBJ2-2, with D hard to call. CDR1 is SGHRS, CDR2 YFSETQ, per germline. Deletions cut 0 bases from V and 1 base from J, with 10 bases between. This CDR3 comprises 16 residues. CDR3 residues: CASSLGPRKNTGELFF. CDR3 sequence (DNA): TGCGCCAGCAGCTTGGGTCCGAGAAAGAACACCGGGGAGCTGTTTTTT.

The genes are TRBV5-4 and TRBJ1-1; no reliable D call. This CDR3 region has 13 residues. Between the trimmed V and J ends, which lost 0 bases and 7 bases, there was a span of 10 bases. Per germline, CDR1 SGHNT and CDR2 YYREEE (reference sequence). This CDR3 reads CASSLDLTDEAFF. In nucleotides, the CDR3 is TGTGCCAGCAGCTTGGATTTAACGGATGAAGCTTTCTTT.

J is TRBJ2-1 and V is TRBV27; maybe TRBD2 (6 bases). This CDR3 has 14 residues. Trimming left V 5 bases short and J 9 bases short, with 17 bases between. Germline CDR1 MNHEY, CDR2 SMNVEV (reference sequence). The CDR3 coding sequence is TGTGCCAGCAGTCCCCGACTAGTCGGCGGTGAGCAGTTCTTC. As protein: CASSPRLVGGEQFF.

J is TRBJ1-2 and V is TRBV14; the D gene is possibly TRBD1 (5 bases). The CDR3 runs 17 residues. Germline assignment: CDR1 SGHDN and CDR2 FVKESK. Deletions cut 3 bases from V and 5 bases from J, with 22 bases between. CDR3 in amino acids: CASSHGAGLALLYGYTF. The CDR3 DNA reads as TGTGCCAGCAGCCATGGGGCAGGCCTGGCCTTACTATATGGCTACACCTTC. Full variable domain (missing parts from reference TRBV14 and TRBJ1-2): EAGVTQFPSHSVIEKGQTVTLRCDPISGHDNLYWYRRVMGKEIKFLLHFVKESKQDESGMPNNRFLAERTGGTYSTLKVQPAELEDSGVYFCASSHGAGLALLYGYTFGSGTRLTVV.

The sample holds one count of this clone. The chain is built from TRBV20-1 and TRBJ2-1; D may be TRBD2 (9 bases). V lost 3 bases and J 5 bases, leaving 17 bases between the germline ends. CDR3 length equals 15 residues. Per the germline V gene, CDR1 is DFQATT and CDR2 is SNEGSKA (reference sequence). CDR3 sequence reads: CSASQGASGDNEQFF. In nucleotides, the CDR3 is TGCAGTGCTAGTCAGGGGGCTAGCGGGGACAATGAGCAGTTCTTC.

This chain uses TRBV5-1 with TRBJ2-2, with a tentative D call TRBD1 (5 bases). From germline, CDR1 is SGHRS and CDR2 YFSETQ. The V end lost 5 bases, the J end lost 0 bases, and 8 bases lay between the germline ends. The CDR3 is 14 amino acids. CDR3 in amino acids: CASRGRPNTGELFF. The CDR3 DNA reads TGCGCCAGCAGGGGGCGCCCGAACACCGGGGAGCTGTTTTTT.

This rearrangement joins TRBV6-2 or TRBV6-3 to TRBJ1-2; D gene ambiguous. Trimming shortened V by 4 bases and J by 2 bases, and 5 bases separated the two germline ends. In germline, CDR1 is MNHEY, CDR2 SVGEGT. The length of the CDR3 is 12 residues. The CDR3 DNA is TGTGCCAGCAGTTGGTCGAACTATGGCTACACCTTC. Translation: CASSWSNYGYTF.